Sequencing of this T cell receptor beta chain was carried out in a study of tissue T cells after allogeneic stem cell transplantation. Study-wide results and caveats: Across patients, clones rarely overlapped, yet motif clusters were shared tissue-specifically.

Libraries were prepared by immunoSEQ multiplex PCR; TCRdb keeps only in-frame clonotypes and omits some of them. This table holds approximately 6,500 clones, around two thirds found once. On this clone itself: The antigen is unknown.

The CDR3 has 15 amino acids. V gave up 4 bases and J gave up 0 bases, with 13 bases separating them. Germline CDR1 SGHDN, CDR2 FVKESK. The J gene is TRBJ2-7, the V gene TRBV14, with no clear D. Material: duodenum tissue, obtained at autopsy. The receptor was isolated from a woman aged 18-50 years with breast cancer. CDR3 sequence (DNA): TGTGCCAGCAGCCGACTGACCGGCGGCTCCTACGAGCAGTACTTC. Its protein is CASSRLTGGSYEQYF. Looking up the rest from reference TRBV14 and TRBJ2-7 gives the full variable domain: EAGVTQFPSHSVIEKGQTVTLRCDPISGHDNLYWYRRVMGKEIKFLLHFVKESKQDESGMPNNRFLAERTGGTYSTLKVQPAELEDSGVYFCASSRLTGGSYEQYFGPGTRLTVT.